These 20 T cell receptor beta chains originate from one sample sequenced in a study of cytomegalovirus exposure and HLA in healthy donors. Researchers ran the PCR with 60 Vbeta and 13 Jbeta primers. Repertoires were generated with immunoSEQ multiplex PCR, while TCRdb's copy carries only in-frame clones and drops some. This repertoire includes 70,000 to 80,000 clones. Material: PBMCs. Every receptor here comes from a man in his forties in good health and CMV-seronegative.

The chain recombines TRBV7-9 with TRBJ2-7; 7 bases line up with TRBD1. Germline assignment: CDR1 SEHNR and CDR2 FQNEAQ (reference sequence). Germline trimming cut 5 bases from V and 2 bases from J; bases unmatched to any gene: 9. This CDR3 region has 15 residues. The chain's CDR3 is CASSPPQGGAYEQYF. The CDR3 DNA reads TGTGCCAGCAGCCCCCCCCAAGGGGGCGCCTACGAGCAGTACTTC.

This rearrangement joins TRBV9 to TRBJ1-4, with 7 bases fitting TRBD1. Looked up from germline, CDR1 is SGDLS and CDR2 is YYNGEE. This CDR3 region has 15 residues. Unmatched junction bases numbered 9, after V lost 3 bases and J lost 7 bases. The CDR3 spells CASSGSQGWGEKLFF. In nucleotides, the CDR3 is TGTGCCAGCAGCGGGTCACAGGGGTGGGGTGAAAAACTGTTTTTT.

J is TRBJ1-2 and V is TRBV5-1, with TRBD1 identical over 10 bases. Germline V gene sequence: CDR1 SGHRS, CDR2 YFSETQ. The CDR3 length is 14 residues. Unmatched junction bases numbered 8, after V lost 4 bases and J lost 8 bases. The CDR3: CASSLGQGGVGYTF. The CDR3 bases are TGCGCCAGCAGCCTAGGACAGGGGGGAGTAGGCTACACCTTC.

This chain uses TRBV7-2 with TRBJ2-3, with TRBD1 identical over 8 bases. The CDR3 contains 15 residues. Losses at the gene ends were 6 bases for V and 1 base for J; bases not matched to a gene: 6. From germline, CDR1 is SGHTA and CDR2 FQGNSA. The CDR3 spells CASRRGQGRTDTQYF. The CDR3 DNA follows: TGTGCCAGCAGACGAGGACAGGGACGCACAGATACGCAGTATTTT.

J is TRBJ2-7 and V is TRBV6-5; 8 positions match TRBD1. The CDR3 has 15 residues. The junction had 7 bases not matched to a gene; V was cut back by 2 bases and J by 4 bases. From germline, CDR1 is MNHEY and CDR2 SVGAGI. CDR3 sequence: CASSYRQGAFYEQYF. DNA for the CDR3: TGTGCCAGCAGTTACAGGCAGGGGGCATTTTACGAGCAGTACTTC.

The CDR3 loop is CASRPGLYNEQFF. The CDR3 DNA follows: TGTGCCAGCAGACCCGGACTCTACAATGAGCAGTTCTTC. The chain couples TRBV27 to TRBJ2-1, with D possibly TRBD2 on 5 matching bases. V shed 6 bases and J shed 3 bases, with 9 bases lying between them. The CDR3 spans 13 residues. Looked up from germline, CDR1 is MNHEY and CDR2 is SMNVEV (reference sequence).

The gene calls are TRBV18 and TRBJ2-3; D gene uncertain. Trimming pared 3 bases from V and 4 bases from J, leaving 2 bases between. The CDR3 is 11 amino acids. The germline V gene has CDR1 KGHSH and CDR2 LQKENI. In DNA, the CDR3 is TGTGCCAGCTCACCCGCAGATACGCAGTATTTT. Its protein is CASSPADTQYF.

The V gene is TRBV5-6, the J gene TRBJ2-3; 10 bases agree with TRBD2. There are 16 residues in the CDR3. V dropped 2 bases and J dropped 5; count of bases not matched to a gene: 8. CDR1 is SGHDT and CDR2 is YYEEEE in the germline V gene. The CDR3 reads CASSFLSGGAEDTQYF. The CDR3 coding sequence is TGTGCCAGCAGCTTCCTGAGCGGGGGGGCGGAAGATACGCAGTATTTT.

The chain has TRBV15 and TRBJ1-2, with a possible D match to TRBD1 (5 bases). V dropped 0 bases and J dropped 0 bases, with 11 bases sitting between them. CDR3 length: 16 residues. Germline-derived CDR1 and CDR2 are LNHNV and YYDKDF (reference sequence). As DNA, the CDR3 is TGTGCCACCAGCAGAGATAGGGGACTTACTAACTATGGCTACACCTTC. Protein product: CATSRDRGLTNYGYTF.

The CDR3 DNA is TGTGCCAGCAGTCCTCGACAGCCCTACGAGCAGTACTTC. Translated, it gives CASSPRQPYEQYF. The chain has TRBV27 and TRBJ2-7; possibly TRBD1 for D (5 bases). CDR3 length: 13 amino acids. In germline, CDR1 is MNHEY, CDR2 SMNVEV (reference sequence). V was shortened by 5 bases and J by 2 bases, with 10 bases between the two germline ends.

The chain carries TRBV7-6 and TRBJ2-5; TRBD1 agrees at 9 bases. V was pared by 5 bases and J by 5 bases, with 6 bases of the junction left unmatched. The CDR3 totals 14 residues. The germline V gene has CDR1 SGHVS and CDR2 FNYEAQ. The chain's CDR3 is CASSPGTGTETQYF. For the CDR3, the DNA is TGTGCCAGCAGCCCCGGGACAGGGACCGAGACCCAGTACTTC.

This chain connects TRBV29-1 to TRBJ2-7, with TRBD1 matching 9 bases. This CDR3 has 13 amino acids. V lost 7 bases and J lost 6; bases outside the gene matches: 10. Germline V gene lookup returns CDR1 SQVTM and CDR2 ANQGSEA. The CDR3 DNA reads TGCAGCGCTGAGGGACAGGGCTCGTCCGAGCAGTACTTC. Protein product: CSAEGQGSSEQYF.

This chain uses TRBV2 with TRBJ1-6; D might be TRBD1 (6 bases). Deletions cut 7 bases from V and 8 bases from J, with 12 bases between. This CDR3 has 13 residues. Germline CDR1 is SNHLY and CDR2 is FYNNEI. The CDR3, as DNA: TGTGCCAGCAACAGGGAAAATTATTCACCCCTCCACTTT. As protein: CASNRENYSPLHF.

To note about this clone: A junction boundary mismatches the germline segment, possibly from a read error. The J gene is TRBJ1-5, the V gene TRBV5-6; TRBD1 matches at 11 bases. This CDR3 region has 16 residues. Germline V lookup: CDR1 SGHDT, CDR2 YYEEEE. Here the CDR3 DNA reads TGTGCCAGCACCTTGGGTGGGACAGGGGGATATCAGCCCCAGCATTTT. Translation gives CASTLGGTGGYQPQHF.

The chain recombines TRBV19 with TRBJ2-7, with 10 bases identical to TRBD1. The trim removed 5 bases at V and 4 bases at J, leaving 8 bases unmatched. Per germline, CDR1 LNHDA and CDR2 SQIVND (reference sequence). The CDR3 consists of 15 residues. In DNA, the CDR3 is TGTGCCAGTAGTCCTCAGGACAGGGGGGCATACGAGCAGTACTTC. Translating it yields CASSPQDRGAYEQYF.

This rearrangement joins TRBV7-2 to TRBJ2-7; 8 bases align to TRBD2. V lost 4 bases to trimming and J lost 12 bases; unmatched junction nucleotides: 23. Germline V gene sequence: CDR1 SGHTA, CDR2 FQGNSA. This CDR3 comprises 17 residues. The CDR3 is CASSYTTLLSGGTSSYF. The CDR3 DNA reads as TGTGCCAGCAGCTACACGACACTCCTAAGCGGGGGAACCAGTTCGTACTTC. Full variable domain (remainder filled in from reference TRBV7-2 and TRBJ2-7): GAGVSQSPSNKVTEKGKDVELRCDPISGHTALYWYRQSLGQGLEFLIYFQGNSAPDKSGLPSDRFSAERTGGSVSTLTIQRTQQEDSAVYLCASSYTTLLSGGTSSYFGPGTRLTVT.

This chain connects TRBV29-1 to TRBJ2-7; D not resolved. The germline CDR1 and CDR2 sequences are SQVTM and ANQGSEA. This CDR3 contains 13 residues. V was clipped by 4 bases and J by 2 bases, with 12 bases between them. The CDR3 loop is CSVGQDHAYEQYF. The CDR3 DNA follows: TGCAGCGTTGGGCAGGATCACGCCTACGAGCAGTACTTC.

This chain links TRBV7-9 with TRBJ1-5; no reliable D call. CDR1 is SEHNR, CDR2 FQNEAQ, per germline (reference sequence). V lost 5 bases and J 5 bases, leaving 16 bases between the germline ends. This CDR3 is 15 amino acids long. For the CDR3, the DNA is TGTGCCAGCAGCCCCGATGGAGGCCAAGATCAGCCCCAGCATTTT. Amino acids: CASSPDGGQDQPQHF.

DNA of the CDR3: TGCAGCCTTTCGGAGGGACAGCGAGACACCTCCTACAATGAGCAGTTCTTC. Translating it yields CSLSEGQRDTSYNEQFF. V usage is TRBV29-1 and J usage is TRBJ2-1, with D maybe TRBD1 (7 bases). This CDR3 is built from 17 residues. Germline V CDR1 and CDR2: SQVTM, ANQGSEA. V lost 8 bases and J lost 0, with 23 bases in between.

The chain is built from TRBV4-1 and TRBJ1-5; a weak D match, TRBD1 (5 bases). V lost 1 base, J lost 7 bases, and 8 bases lay in between. Germline V CDR1 and CDR2: MGHRA, YSYEKL. This CDR3 contains 13 residues. In nucleotides, the CDR3 is TGCGCCAGCAGCCAAGTACAGGCACAGCCCCAGCATTTT. Amino acid sequence: CASSQVQAQPQHF.